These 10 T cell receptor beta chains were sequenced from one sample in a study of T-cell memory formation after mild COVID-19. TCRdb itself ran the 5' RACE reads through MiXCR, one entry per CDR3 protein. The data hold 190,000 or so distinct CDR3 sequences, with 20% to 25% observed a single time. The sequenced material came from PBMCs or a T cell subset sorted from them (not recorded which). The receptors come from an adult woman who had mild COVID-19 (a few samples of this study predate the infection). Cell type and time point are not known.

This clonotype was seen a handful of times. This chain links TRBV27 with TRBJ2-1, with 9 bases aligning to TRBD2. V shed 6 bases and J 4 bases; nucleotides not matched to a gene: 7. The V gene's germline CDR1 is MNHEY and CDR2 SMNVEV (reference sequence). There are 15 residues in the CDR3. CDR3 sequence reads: CASSFSGSGYNEQFF. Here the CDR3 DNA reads TGTGCCAGCAGCTTTAGCGGGAGCGGGTACAATGAGCAGTTCTTC.

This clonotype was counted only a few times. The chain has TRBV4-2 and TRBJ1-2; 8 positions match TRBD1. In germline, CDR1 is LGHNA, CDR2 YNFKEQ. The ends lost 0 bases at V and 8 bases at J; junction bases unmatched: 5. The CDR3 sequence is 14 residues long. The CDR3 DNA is TGTGCCAGCAGCCAAGATCAGGGGGCGAGAGGCTACACCTTC. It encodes CASSQDQGARGYTF.

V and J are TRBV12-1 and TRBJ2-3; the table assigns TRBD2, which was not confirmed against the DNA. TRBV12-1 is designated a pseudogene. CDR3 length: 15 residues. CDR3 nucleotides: TGTGCCAGCAGCCCCGACCGAGGGCGTGGAGATACGCAGTATTTT. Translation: CASSPDRGRGDTQYF.

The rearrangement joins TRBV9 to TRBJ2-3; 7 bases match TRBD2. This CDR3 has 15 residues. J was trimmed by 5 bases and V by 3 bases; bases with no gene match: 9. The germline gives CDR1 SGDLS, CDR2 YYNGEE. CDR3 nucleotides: TGTGCCAGCAGCGGGGGGGGTGCCGCGGGAGATACGCAGTATTTT. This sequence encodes CASSGGGAAGDTQYF.

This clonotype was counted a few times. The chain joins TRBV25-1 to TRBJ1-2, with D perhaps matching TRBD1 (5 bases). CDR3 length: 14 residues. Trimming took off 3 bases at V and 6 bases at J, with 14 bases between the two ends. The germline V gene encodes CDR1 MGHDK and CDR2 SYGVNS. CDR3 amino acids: CASSDPVREDGYTF. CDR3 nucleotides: TGTGCCAGCAGTGATCCCGTCAGGGAGGATGGCTACACCTTC.

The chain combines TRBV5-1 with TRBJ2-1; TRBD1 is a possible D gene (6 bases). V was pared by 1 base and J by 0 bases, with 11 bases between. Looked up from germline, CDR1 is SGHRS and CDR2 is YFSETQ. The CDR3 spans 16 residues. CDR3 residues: CASSLTGSLSYNEQFF. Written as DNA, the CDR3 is TGCGCCAGCAGCTTGACAGGGTCCCTCTCCTACAATGAGCAGTTCTTC.

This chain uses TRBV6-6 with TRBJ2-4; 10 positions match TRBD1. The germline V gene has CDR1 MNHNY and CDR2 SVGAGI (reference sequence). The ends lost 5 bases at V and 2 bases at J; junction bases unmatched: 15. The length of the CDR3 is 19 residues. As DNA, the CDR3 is TGTGCCAGCAGTGGCTGGGACAGGGGTTCGGTTTGGCCCAAAAACATTCAGTACTTC. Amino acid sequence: CASSGWDRGSVWPKNIQYF.

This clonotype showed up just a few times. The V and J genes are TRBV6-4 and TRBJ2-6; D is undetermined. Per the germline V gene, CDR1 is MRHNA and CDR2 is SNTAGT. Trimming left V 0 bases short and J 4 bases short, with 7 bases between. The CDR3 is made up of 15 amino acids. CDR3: CASSDSSTGANVLTF. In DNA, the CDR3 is TGTGCCAGCAGTGACTCGTCGACCGGGGCCAACGTCCTGACTTTC.

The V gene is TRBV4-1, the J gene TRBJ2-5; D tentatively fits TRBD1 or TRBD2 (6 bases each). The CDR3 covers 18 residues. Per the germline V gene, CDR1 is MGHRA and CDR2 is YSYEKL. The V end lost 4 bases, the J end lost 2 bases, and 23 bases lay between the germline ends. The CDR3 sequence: CASSRNGGRLAAQETQYF. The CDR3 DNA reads TGCGCCAGCAGCCGTAATGGGGGGCGACTGGCGGCACAAGAGACCCAGTACTTC.

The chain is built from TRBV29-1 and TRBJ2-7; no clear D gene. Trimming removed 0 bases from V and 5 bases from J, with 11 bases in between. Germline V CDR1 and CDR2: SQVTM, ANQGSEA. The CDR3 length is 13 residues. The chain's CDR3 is CSVEDGVSHEQYF. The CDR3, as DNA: TGCAGCGTTGAAGATGGGGTCAGCCACGAGCAGTACTTC.